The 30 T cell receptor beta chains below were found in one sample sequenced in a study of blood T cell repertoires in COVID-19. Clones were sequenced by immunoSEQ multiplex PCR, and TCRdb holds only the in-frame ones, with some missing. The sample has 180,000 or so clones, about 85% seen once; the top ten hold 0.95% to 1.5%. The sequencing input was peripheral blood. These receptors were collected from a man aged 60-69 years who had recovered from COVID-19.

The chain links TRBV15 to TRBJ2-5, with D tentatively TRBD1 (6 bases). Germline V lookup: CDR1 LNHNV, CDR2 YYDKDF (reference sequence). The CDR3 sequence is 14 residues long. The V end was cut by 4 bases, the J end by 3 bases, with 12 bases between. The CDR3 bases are TGTGCCACCAGCACTATGAACAGGGAAGAGACCCAGTACTTC. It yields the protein CATSTMNREETQYF.

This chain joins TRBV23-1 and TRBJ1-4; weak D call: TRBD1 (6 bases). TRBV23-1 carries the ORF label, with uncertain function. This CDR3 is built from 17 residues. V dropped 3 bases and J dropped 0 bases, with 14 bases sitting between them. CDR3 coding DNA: TGCGCCAGCAGTCATACCAGGGGACGCACAACTAATGAAAAACTGTTTTTT. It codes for CASSHTRGRTTNEKLFF.

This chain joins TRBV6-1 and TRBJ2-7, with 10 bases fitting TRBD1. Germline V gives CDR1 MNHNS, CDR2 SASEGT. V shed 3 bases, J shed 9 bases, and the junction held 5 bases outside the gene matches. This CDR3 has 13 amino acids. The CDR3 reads CASSDRQGAGQYF. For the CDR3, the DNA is TGTGCCAGCAGTGATCGACAGGGGGCAGGGCAGTACTTC.

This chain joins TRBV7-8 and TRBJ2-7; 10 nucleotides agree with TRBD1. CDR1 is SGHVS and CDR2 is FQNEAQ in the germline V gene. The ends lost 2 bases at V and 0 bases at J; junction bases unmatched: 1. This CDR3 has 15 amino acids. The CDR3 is CASSLWTGGSYEQYF. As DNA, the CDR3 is TGTGCCAGCAGCTTATGGACAGGGGGCTCCTACGAGCAGTACTTC.

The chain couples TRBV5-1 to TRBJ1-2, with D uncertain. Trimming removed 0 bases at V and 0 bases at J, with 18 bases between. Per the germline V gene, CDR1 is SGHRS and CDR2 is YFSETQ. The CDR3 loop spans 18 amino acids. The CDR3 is CASSLALDGMATNYGYTF. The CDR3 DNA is TGCGCCAGCAGCTTGGCCTTGGACGGGATGGCCACTAACTATGGCTACACCTTC.

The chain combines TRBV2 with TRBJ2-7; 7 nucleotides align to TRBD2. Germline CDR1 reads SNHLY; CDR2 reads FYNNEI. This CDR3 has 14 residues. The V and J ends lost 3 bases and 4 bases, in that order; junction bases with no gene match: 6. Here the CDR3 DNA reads TGTGCCAGCAGTGACCCTAGCGGTCGTTACGAGCAGTACTTC. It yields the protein CASSDPSGRYEQYF.

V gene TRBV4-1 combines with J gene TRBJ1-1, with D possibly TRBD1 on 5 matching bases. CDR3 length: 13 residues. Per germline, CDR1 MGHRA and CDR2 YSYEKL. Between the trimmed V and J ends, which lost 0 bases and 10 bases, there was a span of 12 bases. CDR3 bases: TGCGCCAGCAGCCAAGATTTGCAGGGTGGAGCTTTCTTT. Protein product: CASSQDLQGGAFF.

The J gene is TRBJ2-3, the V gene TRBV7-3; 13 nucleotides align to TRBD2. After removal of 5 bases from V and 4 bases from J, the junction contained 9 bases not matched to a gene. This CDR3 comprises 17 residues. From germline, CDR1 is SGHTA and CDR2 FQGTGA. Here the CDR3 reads CASSPRPLAGGPDTQYF. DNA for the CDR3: TGTGCCAGCAGCCCCCGCCCACTAGCGGGGGGGCCAGATACGCAGTATTTT.

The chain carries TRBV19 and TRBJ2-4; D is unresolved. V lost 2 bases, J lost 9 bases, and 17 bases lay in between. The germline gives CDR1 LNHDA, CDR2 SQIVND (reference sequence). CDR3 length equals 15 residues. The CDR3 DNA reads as TGTGCCAGTAGTATATTGCCACGTCAAGACTTCATTCAGTACTTC. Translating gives CASSILPRQDFIQYF.

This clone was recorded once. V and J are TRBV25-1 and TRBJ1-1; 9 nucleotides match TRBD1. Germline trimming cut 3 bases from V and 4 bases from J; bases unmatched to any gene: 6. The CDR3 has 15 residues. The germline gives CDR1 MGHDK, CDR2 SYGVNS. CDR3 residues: CASSDETGGTTEAFF. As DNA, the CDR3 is TGTGCCAGCAGTGATGAAACAGGGGGCACCACTGAAGCTTTCTTT.

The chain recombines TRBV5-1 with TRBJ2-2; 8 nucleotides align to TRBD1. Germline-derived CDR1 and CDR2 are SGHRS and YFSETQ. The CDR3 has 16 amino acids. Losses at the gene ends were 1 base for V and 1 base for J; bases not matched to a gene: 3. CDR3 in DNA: TGCGCCAGCAGCTTGCAAGGACAGGGGAACACCGGGGAGCTGTTTTTT. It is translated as CASSLQGQGNTGELFF.

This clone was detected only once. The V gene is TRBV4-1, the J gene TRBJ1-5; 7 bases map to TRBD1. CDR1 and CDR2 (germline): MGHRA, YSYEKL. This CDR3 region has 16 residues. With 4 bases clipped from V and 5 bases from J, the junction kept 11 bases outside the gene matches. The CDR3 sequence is CASSREAGQGDQPQHF. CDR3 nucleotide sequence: TGCGCCAGCAGCCGGGAGGCGGGTCAGGGGGATCAGCCCCAGCATTTT.

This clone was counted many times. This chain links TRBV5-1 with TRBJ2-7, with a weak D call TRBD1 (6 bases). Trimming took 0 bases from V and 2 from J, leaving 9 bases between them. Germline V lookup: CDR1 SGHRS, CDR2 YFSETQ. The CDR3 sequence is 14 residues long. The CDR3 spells CASSLAQGPYEQYF. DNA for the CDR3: TGCGCCAGCAGCTTGGCACAGGGACCCTACGAGCAGTACTTC.

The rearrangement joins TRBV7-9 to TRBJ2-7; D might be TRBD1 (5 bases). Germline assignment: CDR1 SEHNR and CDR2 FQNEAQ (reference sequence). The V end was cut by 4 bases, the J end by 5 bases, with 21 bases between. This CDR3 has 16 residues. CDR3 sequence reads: CASSSVVAGLDNEQYF. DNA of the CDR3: TGTGCCAGCAGCTCCGTTGTGGCAGGGCTAGATAACGAGCAGTACTTC.

The CDR3 protein is CATSRVTGTRFSYTEAFF. CDR3 coding DNA: TGTGCCACCAGCAGAGTGACAGGGACCCGTTTTTCGTACACTGAAGCTTTCTTT. The gene calls are TRBV15 and TRBJ1-1, with 7 bases matching TRBD1. CDR1 and CDR2 from the germline V gene are LNHNV and YYDKDF (reference sequence). The CDR3 runs 18 residues. Trimming removed 1 base from V and 3 bases from J; junction bases left unmatched: 14.

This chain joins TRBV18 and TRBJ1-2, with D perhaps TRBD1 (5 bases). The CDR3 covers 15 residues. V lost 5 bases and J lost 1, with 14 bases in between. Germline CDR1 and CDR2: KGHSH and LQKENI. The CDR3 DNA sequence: TGTGCCAGCTCATCGTCAATACAGGTTAACTATGGCTACACCTTC. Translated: CASSSSIQVNYGYTF.

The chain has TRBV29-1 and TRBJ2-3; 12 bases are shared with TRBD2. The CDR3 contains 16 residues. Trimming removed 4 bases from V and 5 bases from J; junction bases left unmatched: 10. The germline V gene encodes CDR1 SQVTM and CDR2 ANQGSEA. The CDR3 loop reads CSVALLAGGRQDTQYF. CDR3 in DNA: TGCAGCGTTGCCTTACTAGCGGGGGGCCGACAAGATACGCAGTATTTT.

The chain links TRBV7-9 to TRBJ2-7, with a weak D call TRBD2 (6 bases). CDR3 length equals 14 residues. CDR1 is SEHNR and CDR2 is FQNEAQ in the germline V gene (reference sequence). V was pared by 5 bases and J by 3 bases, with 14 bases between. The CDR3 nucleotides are TGTGCCAGCAGCCGCGGAGGGGAAGTCTACGAGCAGTACTTC. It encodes CASSRGGEVYEQYF.

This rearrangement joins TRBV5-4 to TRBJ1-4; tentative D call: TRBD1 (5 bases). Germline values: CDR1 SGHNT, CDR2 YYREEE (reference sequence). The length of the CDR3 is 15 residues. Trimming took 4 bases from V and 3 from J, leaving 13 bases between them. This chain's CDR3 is CASSTGRRANEKLFF. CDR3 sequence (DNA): TGTGCCAGCAGCACCGGGCGCAGGGCTAATGAAAAACTGTTTTTT.

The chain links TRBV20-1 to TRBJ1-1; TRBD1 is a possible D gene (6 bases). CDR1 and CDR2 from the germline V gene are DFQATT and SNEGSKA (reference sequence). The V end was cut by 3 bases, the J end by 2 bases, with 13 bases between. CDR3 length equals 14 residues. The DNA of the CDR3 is TGCAGTGCTAGTCCCGGGACATCTAACACTGAAGCTTTCTTT. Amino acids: CSASPGTSNTEAFF.

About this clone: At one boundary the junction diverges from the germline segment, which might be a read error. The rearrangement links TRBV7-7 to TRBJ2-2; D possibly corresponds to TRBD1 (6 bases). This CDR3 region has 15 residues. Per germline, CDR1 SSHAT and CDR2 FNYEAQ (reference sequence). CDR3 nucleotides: TGTGCTAGCAGCTTAACAGGGACGAACACCGGGGAGCTGTTTTTT. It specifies CASSLTGTNTGELFF.

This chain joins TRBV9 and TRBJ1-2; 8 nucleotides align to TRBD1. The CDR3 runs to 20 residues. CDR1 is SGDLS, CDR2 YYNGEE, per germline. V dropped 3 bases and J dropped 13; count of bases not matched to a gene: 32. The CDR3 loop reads CASSAPNRSPGQAEVSLVTF. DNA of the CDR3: TGTGCCAGCAGCGCCCCCAACCGGTCCCCGGGACAGGCCGAGGTATCGTTAGTCACCTTC.

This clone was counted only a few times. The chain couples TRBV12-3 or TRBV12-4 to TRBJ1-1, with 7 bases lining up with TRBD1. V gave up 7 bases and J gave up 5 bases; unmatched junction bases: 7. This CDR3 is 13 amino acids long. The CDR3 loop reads CASTPTGWTEAFF. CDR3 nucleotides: TGTGCCAGCACCCCGACAGGGTGGACTGAAGCTTTCTTT.

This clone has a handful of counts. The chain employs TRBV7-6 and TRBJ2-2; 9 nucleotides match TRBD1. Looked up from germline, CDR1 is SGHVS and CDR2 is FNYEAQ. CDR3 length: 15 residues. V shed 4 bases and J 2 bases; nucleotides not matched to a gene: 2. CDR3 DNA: TGTGCCAGCAGCTGGACAGGGGTAAACACCGGGGAGCTGTTTTTT. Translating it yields CASSWTGVNTGELFF.

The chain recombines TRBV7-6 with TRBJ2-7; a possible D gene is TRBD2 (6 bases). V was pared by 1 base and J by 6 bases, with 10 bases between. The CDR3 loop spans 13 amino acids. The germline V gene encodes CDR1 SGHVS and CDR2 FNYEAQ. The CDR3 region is CASSLGGVIEQYF. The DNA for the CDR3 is TGTGCCAGCAGCTTAGGGGGGGTGATCGAGCAGTACTTC.

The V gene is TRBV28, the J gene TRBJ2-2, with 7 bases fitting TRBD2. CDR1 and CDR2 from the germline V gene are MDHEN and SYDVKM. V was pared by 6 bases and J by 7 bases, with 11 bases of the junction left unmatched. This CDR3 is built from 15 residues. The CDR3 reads CASSHSAGESGELFF. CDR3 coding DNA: TGTGCCAGCAGCCATTCTGCGGGGGAGAGCGGGGAGCTGTTTTTT. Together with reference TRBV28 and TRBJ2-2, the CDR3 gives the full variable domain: DVKVTQSSRYLVKRTGEKVFLECVQDMDHENMFWYRQDPGLGLRLIYFSYDVKMKEKGDIPEGYSVSREKKERFSLILESASTNQTSMYLCASSHSAGESGELFFGEGSRLTVL.

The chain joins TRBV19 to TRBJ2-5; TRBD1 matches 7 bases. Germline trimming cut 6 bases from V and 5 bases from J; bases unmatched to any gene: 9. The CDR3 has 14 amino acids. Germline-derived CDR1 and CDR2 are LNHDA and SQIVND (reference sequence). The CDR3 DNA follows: TGTGCCAGTAGAAGAAAGGGGGCTGGGGAGACCCAGTACTTC. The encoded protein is CASRRKGAGETQYF.

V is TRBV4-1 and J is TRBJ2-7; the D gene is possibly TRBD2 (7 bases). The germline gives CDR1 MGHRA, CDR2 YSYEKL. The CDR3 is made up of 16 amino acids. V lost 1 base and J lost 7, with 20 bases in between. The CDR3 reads CASSQGGREGGGEQYF. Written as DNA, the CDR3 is TGCGCCAGCAGCCAAGGAGGAAGGGAGGGGGGAGGAGAGCAGTACTTC.

The CDR3, as DNA: TGCGCCAGCAGCTCCGGGGAAATCTATGGCTACACCTTC. The encoded protein is CASSSGEIYGYTF. This chain connects TRBV5-1 to TRBJ1-2; D is ambiguous. V was pared by 3 bases and J by 4 bases, with 10 bases between. The length of the CDR3 is 13 residues. Germline V gene data show CDR1 as SGHRS and CDR2 as YFSETQ.

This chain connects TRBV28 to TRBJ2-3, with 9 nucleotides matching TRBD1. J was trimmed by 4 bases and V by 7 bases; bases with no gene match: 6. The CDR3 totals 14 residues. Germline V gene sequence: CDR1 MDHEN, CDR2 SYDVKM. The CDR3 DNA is TGTGCCAGCACCCCGGGACAGGGTGCAGATACGCAGTATTTT. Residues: CASTPGQGADTQYF.